Listed below are T cell receptor beta chains from one sample, sequenced in a study of OX40 agonist ivuxolimab in advanced cancers. Method: immunoSEQ multiplex PCR; TCRdb's copy keeps in-frame clones and lacks some. The sample has nearly 85,000 clones, roughly 85% seen once. The material was CD4+ or CD8+ T cells sorted from blood, obtained in a trial of the OX40 agonist ivuxolimab. The receptors derive from an adult with an advanced solid tumor such as melanoma, head and neck, liver or kidney cancer. The CDR3 runs from the conserved cysteine through the conserved F or W. Fields, in order: J gene, clone size, V gene, D gene, CDR3 protein, CDR3 DNA. A D gene is named only where the DNA matches it firmly. For some rows the clone size is stated as once, few or many, or as a class when expanded; others skip it.

j_call: TRBJ2-6
clone_size: NA
v_call: TRBV5-1
d_call: TRBD1
cdr3_aa: CASSPTGTGANVLTF
cdr3_nt: TGCGCCAGCAGCCCGACAGGGACTGGGGCCAACGTCCTGACTTTC

j_call: TRBJ2-1
clone_size: NA
v_call: TRBV5-6
d_call: NA
cdr3_aa: CASSSYNEQFF
cdr3_nt: TGTGCCAGCAGCTCCTACAATGAGCAGTTCTTC

j_call: TRBJ1-2
clone_size: NA
v_call: TRBV4-2
d_call: NA
cdr3_aa: CASSQEDRANYGYTF
cdr3_nt: TGTGCCAGCAGCCAAGAGGACAGAGCTAACTATGGCTACACCTTC

j_call: TRBJ1-2
clone_size: NA
v_call: TRBV9
d_call: TRBD1
cdr3_aa: CASSATTGLPYGYTF
cdr3_nt: TGTGCCAGCAGCGCGACGACAGGGCTGCCCTATGGCTACACCTTC

j_call: TRBJ2-1
clone_size: NA
v_call: TRBV4-1
d_call: NA
cdr3_aa: CASSQLAIVQGSRFF
cdr3_nt: TGCGCCAGCAGCCAACTAGCGATAGTACAGGGTTCGCGGTTCTTC

j_call: TRBJ2-3
clone_size: NA
v_call: TRBV6-5
d_call: NA
cdr3_aa: CASSYSSGVRDTQYF
cdr3_nt: TGTGCCAGCAGTTACTCGAGTGGGGTCAGGGATACGCAGTATTTT

j_call: TRBJ1-6
clone_size: NA
v_call: TRBV25-1
d_call: NA
cdr3_aa: CASSDLMGSYNSPLHF
cdr3_nt: TGTGCCAGCAGTGATCTAATGGGCTCCTATAATTCACCCCTCCACTTT

j_call: TRBJ2-1
clone_size: once
v_call: TRBV9
d_call: NA
cdr3_aa: CASSVMMEWASGEQFF
cdr3_nt: TGTGCCAGCAGCGTAATGATGGAGTGGGCCTCGGGTGAGCAGTTCTTC

j_call: TRBJ2-7
clone_size: NA
v_call: TRBV7-2
d_call: NA
cdr3_aa: CASSRTHRSSYEQYF
cdr3_nt: TGTGCCAGCAGCCGGACCCACAGGAGCTCCTACGAGCAGTACTTC

j_call: TRBJ2-1
clone_size: NA
v_call: TRBV7-2
d_call: NA
cdr3_aa: CASSRLPTGTYNEQFF
cdr3_nt: TGTGCCAGCAGCCGCCTCCCCACCGGGACCTACAATGAGCAGTTCTTC

j_call: TRBJ1-3
clone_size: NA
v_call: TRBV6-5
d_call: NA
cdr3_aa: CASSPGLSGNTIYF
cdr3_nt: TGTGCCAGCAGTCCAGGTCTCTCAGGAAACACCATATATTTT

j_call: TRBJ2-7
clone_size: NA
v_call: TRBV19
d_call: NA
cdr3_aa: CASSIFQGTHEQYF
cdr3_nt: TGTGCCAGTAGTATCTTCCAGGGGACCCACGAGCAGTACTTC

j_call: TRBJ2-3
clone_size: few
v_call: TRBV7-2
d_call: NA
cdr3_aa: CASSLADGRPDTQYF
cdr3_nt: TGTGCCAGCAGCTTAGCCGATGGGAGGCCAGATACGCAGTATTTT

j_call: TRBJ2-6
clone_size: NA
v_call: TRBV5-4
d_call: TRBD2
cdr3_aa: CASKRDSLAGGANVLTF
cdr3_nt: TGTGCCAGTAAGCGGGACTCCTTAGCCGGAGGGGCCAACGTCCTGACTTTC

j_call: TRBJ2-5
clone_size: few
v_call: TRBV5-1
d_call: NA
cdr3_aa: CASSHGQHTKGETQYF
cdr3_nt: TGCGCCAGCAGCCACGGACAGCATACTAAGGGAGAGACCCAGTACTTC

j_call: TRBJ2-5
clone_size: NA
v_call: TRBV2
d_call: TRBD1
cdr3_aa: CASREGTGRTKETQYF
cdr3_nt: TGTGCCAGCAGGGAAGGGACAGGGAGGACAAAAGAGACCCAGTACTTC

j_call: TRBJ1-1
clone_size: few
v_call: TRBV6-5
d_call: NA
cdr3_aa: CASSSNLEAFF
cdr3_nt: TGTGCCAGCAGTTCAAATCTCGAAGCTTTCTTT

j_call: TRBJ2-3
clone_size: NA
v_call: TRBV27
d_call: NA
cdr3_aa: CASRSGSLSTDTQYF
cdr3_nt: TGTGCCAGCAGGAGCGGGTCCCTGAGCACAGATACGCAGTATTTT

j_call: TRBJ2-1
clone_size: NA
v_call: TRBV9
d_call: NA
cdr3_aa: CASSPRNAANNEQFF
cdr3_nt: TGTGCCAGCAGCCCCCGCAATGCGGCAAACAATGAGCAGTTCTTC

j_call: TRBJ2-1
clone_size: NA
v_call: TRBV10-2
d_call: NA
cdr3_aa: CASSDSGEQFF
cdr3_nt: TGCGCCAGCAGTGACAGCGGGGAGCAGTTCTTC

j_call: TRBJ2-7
clone_size: NA
v_call: TRBV18
d_call: NA
cdr3_aa: CASSRAFEDYEQYF
cdr3_nt: TGTGCCAGCTCCAGGGCATTTGAGGACTACGAGCAGTACTTC

j_call: TRBJ2-1
clone_size: NA
v_call: TRBV6-1
d_call: NA
cdr3_aa: CASSGLLPSSYNEQFF
cdr3_nt: TGTGCCAGCAGTGGTTTACTTCCGAGCTCCTACAATGAGCAGTTCTTC

j_call: TRBJ1-1
clone_size: NA
v_call: TRBV10-3
d_call: NA
cdr3_aa: CAIAPVRGAGNTEAFF
cdr3_nt: TGTGCCATCGCACCGGTCCGGGGGGCAGGGAACACTGAAGCTTTCTTT

j_call: TRBJ2-7
clone_size: NA
v_call: TRBV5-1
d_call: NA
cdr3_aa: CASSLGGSSYEQYF
cdr3_nt: TGCGCCAGCAGCTTAGGGGGAAGCTCCTACGAGCAGTACTTC

j_call: TRBJ2-7
clone_size: NA
v_call: TRBV29-1
d_call: TRBD1
cdr3_aa: CSVIGAGQGGEQYF
cdr3_nt: TGCAGCGTCATAGGGGCGGGACAGGGGGGCGAGCAGTACTTC

j_call: TRBJ1-4
clone_size: NA
v_call: TRBV4-3
d_call: TRBD1
cdr3_aa: CASSYQGAQGKLFF
cdr3_nt: TGCGCCAGCAGCTATCAGGGGGCGCAGGGAAAACTGTTTTTT

j_call: TRBJ2-2
clone_size: NA
v_call: TRBV5-1
d_call: TRBD1
cdr3_aa: CASSSTGIGTGELFF
cdr3_nt: TGCGCCAGCAGCTCGACAGGGATTGGCACCGGGGAGCTGTTTTTT

j_call: TRBJ1-5
clone_size: few
v_call: TRBV11-2
d_call: NA
cdr3_aa: CASSLGLGGQQPQHF
cdr3_nt: TGTGCCAGCAGCTTAGGTCTCGGCGGCCAGCAGCCCCAGCATTTT

j_call: TRBJ2-5
clone_size: NA
v_call: TRBV7-3
d_call: NA
cdr3_aa: CASAETQYF
cdr3_nt: TGTGCCAGCGCCGAGACCCAGTACTTC

j_call: TRBJ2-5
clone_size: NA
v_call: TRBV7-3
d_call: NA
cdr3_aa: CASSWGGRAETQYF
cdr3_nt: TGTGCCAGCAGCTGGGGCGGGCGGGCAGAGACCCAGTACTTC

j_call: TRBJ2-6
clone_size: NA
v_call: TRBV7-2
d_call: NA
cdr3_aa: CASSFDAWSGANVLTF
cdr3_nt: TGTGCCAGCAGCTTCGATGCTTGGTCTGGGGCCAACGTCCTGACTTTC

j_call: TRBJ2-1
clone_size: NA
v_call: TRBV18
d_call: TRBD1
cdr3_aa: CASSPGTGGLDEQFF
cdr3_nt: TGTGCCAGCTCACCCGGGACAGGGGGCCTGGATGAGCAGTTCTTC

j_call: TRBJ1-2
clone_size: NA
v_call: TRBV5-8
d_call: NA
cdr3_aa: CASKVSDSSYGYTF
cdr3_nt: TGTGCCAGCAAAGTATCGGACAGCTCCTATGGCTACACCTTC

j_call: TRBJ2-3
clone_size: NA
v_call: TRBV5-4
d_call: NA
cdr3_aa: CASSLMVAASTDTQYF
cdr3_nt: TGTGCCAGCAGCTTGATGGTAGCGGCTAGCACAGATACGCAGTATTTT

j_call: TRBJ2-6
clone_size: once
v_call: TRBV5-1
d_call: NA
cdr3_aa: CASSLTLSGANVLTF
cdr3_nt: TGCGCCAGCAGCCTAACACTCTCTGGGGCCAACGTCCTGACTTTC

j_call: TRBJ1-1
clone_size: NA
v_call: TRBV11-2
d_call: NA
cdr3_aa: CASSLVYTEAFF
cdr3_nt: TGTGCCAGCAGCTTGGTGTACACTGAAGCTTTCTTT

j_call: TRBJ2-7
clone_size: NA
v_call: TRBV7-2
d_call: NA
cdr3_aa: CASSLPLRDEQYF
cdr3_nt: TGTGCCAGCAGCTTACCGCTAAGGGACGAGCAGTACTTC

j_call: TRBJ2-3
clone_size: few
v_call: TRBV4-1
d_call: NA
cdr3_aa: CASSQEGGATSTDTQYF
cdr3_nt: TGCGCCAGCAGCCAAGAGGGGGGGGCCACTAGCACAGATACGCAGTATTTT

j_call: TRBJ1-5
clone_size: once
v_call: TRBV7-6
d_call: NA
cdr3_aa: CASSLEGGGQPQHF
cdr3_nt: TGTGCCAGCAGCTTAGAAGGGGGTGGTCAGCCCCAGCATTTT

j_call: TRBJ1-4
clone_size: once
v_call: TRBV19
d_call: NA
cdr3_aa: CASRQREKLFF
cdr3_nt: TGTGCCAGTAGACAGAGGGAAAAACTGTTTTTT

j_call: TRBJ1-2
clone_size: NA
v_call: TRBV30
d_call: NA
cdr3_aa: CAWSVLGGGYGYTF
cdr3_nt: TGTGCCTGGAGTGTACTGGGGGGGGGCTATGGCTACACCTTC

j_call: TRBJ2-7
clone_size: NA
v_call: TRBV5-1
d_call: TRBD1
cdr3_aa: CASSLLGQGSHEQYF
cdr3_nt: TGCGCCAGCAGCTTGCTTGGACAGGGGTCCCACGAGCAGTACTTC

j_call: TRBJ2-5
clone_size: NA
v_call: TRBV5-1
d_call: TRBD1
cdr3_aa: CASSARTGAETQYF
cdr3_nt: TGCGCCAGCAGCGCGAGGACAGGGGCAGAGACCCAGTACTTC

j_call: TRBJ2-5
clone_size: NA
v_call: TRBV19
d_call: TRBD2
cdr3_aa: CASSMAGGGQETQYF
cdr3_nt: TGTGCCAGTAGTATGGCCGGGGGGGGGCAAGAGACCCAGTACTTC

j_call: TRBJ2-2
clone_size: NA
v_call: TRBV6-1
d_call: NA
cdr3_aa: CASRAVQSGAGELFF
cdr3_nt: TGTGCCAGCAGAGCAGTACAGTCAGGGGCCGGGGAGCTGTTTTTT

j_call: TRBJ2-5
clone_size: NA
v_call: TRBV19
d_call: NA
cdr3_aa: CASSIKPHRQETQYF
cdr3_nt: TGTGCCAGTAGTATAAAGCCCCACAGGCAAGAGACCCAGTACTTC

j_call: TRBJ2-7
clone_size: NA
v_call: TRBV6-1
d_call: NA
cdr3_aa: CASSPRMTVDEQYF
cdr3_nt: TGTGCCAGCAGTCCTCGGATGACGGTAGACGAGCAGTACTTC